A selection of T cell receptor beta chains follows, all from one sample in a study of blood T cell repertoires in COVID-19. Here immunoSEQ multiplex PCR was the method, and the copy in TCRdb shows in-frame clones only, minus some. This table holds 300,000 or so clones, 75% to 95% found once. The sample comprised PBMCs or T cells enriched from blood (not recorded which). The receptors come from a woman in her thirties who had recovered from COVID-19. CDR3s include the opening cysteine and the closing phenylalanine or tryptophan. Each record gives: D gene, V gene, clone size, J gene, CDR3 protein, CDR3 DNA. The D gene is left open where the match is weak. Clone size is stated in some rows and not others, as once, few, many or a class when expanded.

d_call: TRBD1
v_call: TRBV7-2
clone_size: .
j_call: TRBJ1-5
cdr3_aa: CASSPGTGVLSNQPQHF
cdr3_nt: TGTGCCAGCAGCCCCGGGACAGGGGTCTTGAGCAATCAGCCCCAGCATTTT

d_call: .
v_call: TRBV27
clone_size: once
j_call: TRBJ1-2
cdr3_aa: CASSLSGRVFYGYTF
cdr3_nt: TGTGCCAGCAGTTTATCGGGCAGGGTATTCTATGGCTACACCTTC

d_call: .
v_call: TRBV2
clone_size: .
j_call: TRBJ2-7
cdr3_aa: CASGSGEGGTYEQYF
cdr3_nt: TGTGCCAGCGGGTCAGGGGAGGGTGGCACCTACGAGCAGTACTTC

d_call: .
v_call: TRBV6-5
clone_size: .
j_call: TRBJ1-1
cdr3_aa: CASRSSGRGTEAFF
cdr3_nt: TGTGCCAGCAGGTCCAGCGGGAGAGGTACTGAAGCTTTCTTT

d_call: TRBD1
v_call: TRBV27
clone_size: .
j_call: TRBJ2-1
cdr3_aa: CASSLSGQGQNEQFF
cdr3_nt: TGTGCCAGCAGTTTATCGGGACAGGGTCAAAATGAGCAGTTCTTC

d_call: TRBD2
v_call: TRBV7-6
clone_size: .
j_call: TRBJ2-1
cdr3_aa: CASRGGAGAGNEQFF
cdr3_nt: TGTGCCAGCAGGGGAGGAGCGGGAGCCGGGAATGAGCAGTTCTTC

d_call: TRBD1
v_call: TRBV3-1/TRBV3-2
clone_size: .
j_call: TRBJ1-5
cdr3_aa: CASSPGRDSVTHSNQPQHF
cdr3_nt: TGTGCCAGCAGCCCCGGACGGGACAGCGTAACCCATAGCAATCAGCCCCAGCATTTT

d_call: .
v_call: TRBV18
clone_size: once
j_call: TRBJ2-6
cdr3_aa: CASSHREAGANVLTF
cdr3_nt: TGTGCCAGCTCTCACAGGGAAGCTGGGGCCAACGTCCTGACTTTC

d_call: TRBD2
v_call: TRBV27
clone_size: once
j_call: TRBJ2-1
cdr3_aa: CASSLKLAGSYNEQFF
cdr3_nt: TGTGCCAGCAGTTTAAAATTAGCGGGCTCCTACAATGAGCAGTTCTTC

d_call: TRBD1
v_call: TRBV5-5
clone_size: few
j_call: TRBJ2-3
cdr3_aa: CASSRRTGFFFNTSTDTQYF
cdr3_nt: TGTGCCAGCAGCCGCCGGACAGGTTTCTTCTTCAACACTAGCACAGATACGCAGTATTTT

d_call: TRBD1
v_call: TRBV19
clone_size: .
j_call: TRBJ2-7
cdr3_aa: CASSRVAGQGIYEQYF
cdr3_nt: TGTGCCAGTTCGCGAGTGGCGGGACAGGGGATTTACGAGCAGTACTTC

d_call: TRBD2
v_call: TRBV29-1
clone_size: .
j_call: TRBJ2-1
cdr3_aa: CSVEVGRLAGYSEQFF
cdr3_nt: TGCAGCGTTGAAGTTGGGCGGCTAGCGGGATATTCTGAGCAGTTCTTC

d_call: .
v_call: TRBV30
clone_size: .
j_call: TRBJ1-3
cdr3_aa: CAWSGWTGGNTIYF
cdr3_nt: TGTGCCTGGAGTGGGTGGACGGGAGGAAACACCATATATTTT

d_call: TRBD2
v_call: TRBV29-1
clone_size: .
j_call: TRBJ2-3
cdr3_aa: CSVKGLAGDAPDTQYF
cdr3_nt: TGCAGCGTTAAGGGACTAGCGGGAGACGCCCCAGATACGCAGTATTTT

d_call: .
v_call: TRBV18
clone_size: once
j_call: TRBJ1-5
cdr3_aa: CASSSMGAQPQHF
cdr3_nt: TGTGCCAGCTCCTCCATGGGGGCCCAGCCCCAGCATTTT

d_call: TRBD1
v_call: TRBV14
clone_size: .
j_call: TRBJ2-2
cdr3_aa: CASSRTGVSNMGAGELFF
cdr3_nt: TGTGCCAGCAGCCGGACAGGGGTCTCGAACATGGGGGCCGGGGAGCTGTTTTTT

d_call: TRBD2
v_call: TRBV29-1
clone_size: .
j_call: TRBJ2-5
cdr3_aa: CSVILTSAPQTQYF
cdr3_nt: TGCAGCGTGATTCTCACTAGCGCCCCTCAGACCCAGTACTTC

d_call: TRBD2
v_call: TRBV18
clone_size: .
j_call: TRBJ2-7
cdr3_aa: CASSPTSGNSYEQYF
cdr3_nt: TGTGCCAGCTCACCTACTAGCGGGAACTCATACGAGCAGTACTTC

d_call: TRBD1
v_call: TRBV28
clone_size: once
j_call: TRBJ1-3
cdr3_aa: CASSTPGTGTGNTIYF
cdr3_nt: TGTGCCAGCAGTACCCCCGGGACAGGGACAGGAAACACCATATATTTT

d_call: .
v_call: TRBV24-1
clone_size: .
j_call: TRBJ2-7
cdr3_aa: CATSDRQSTYEQYF
cdr3_nt: TGTGCCACCAGTGACCGACAGTCTACCTACGAGCAGTACTTC

d_call: TRBD1
v_call: TRBV7-6
clone_size: once
j_call: TRBJ2-7
cdr3_aa: CASSPGQGSSYEQYF
cdr3_nt: TGTGCCAGCAGCCCCGGACAGGGGTCCTCCTACGAGCAGTACTTC

d_call: .
v_call: TRBV11-1
clone_size: .
j_call: TRBJ2-1
cdr3_aa: CASSSRDTYYNEQFF
cdr3_nt: TGTGCCAGCAGCTCCCGGGACACCTACTACAATGAGCAGTTCTTC

d_call: .
v_call: TRBV9
clone_size: .
j_call: TRBJ1-4
cdr3_aa: CASSSREGVQGTNEKLFF
cdr3_nt: TGTGCCAGCAGCTCAAGGGAGGGAGTACAAGGAACTAATGAAAAACTGTTTTTT

d_call: TRBD1
v_call: TRBV5-1
clone_size: .
j_call: TRBJ1-3
cdr3_aa: CASSSRAGQGSGGNTIYF
cdr3_nt: TGCGCCAGCAGCTCGCGGGCCGGACAGGGGTCTGGTGGAAACACCATATATTTT

d_call: .
v_call: TRBV4-3
clone_size: .
j_call: TRBJ2-1
cdr3_aa: CASSHVQGGWQFF
cdr3_nt: TGCGCCAGCAGCCACGTACAGGGAGGGTGGCAGTTCTTC

d_call: .
v_call: TRBV27
clone_size: .
j_call: TRBJ1-2
cdr3_aa: CASSFSGIASYGYTF
cdr3_nt: TGTGCCAGCAGTTTCTCGGGTATTGCAAGCTATGGCTACACCTTC

d_call: .
v_call: TRBV28
clone_size: .
j_call: TRBJ1-5
cdr3_aa: CASSQYQGHANQPQHF
cdr3_nt: TGTGCCAGCAGCCAGTATCAGGGTCATGCCAATCAGCCCCAGCATTTT

d_call: .
v_call: TRBV7-2
clone_size: .
j_call: TRBJ2-1
cdr3_aa: CASSLEEGIHNEQFF
cdr3_nt: TGTGCCAGCAGCTTGGAGGAGGGGATCCACAATGAGCAGTTCTTC

d_call: .
v_call: TRBV5-1
clone_size: .
j_call: TRBJ2-3
cdr3_aa: CASSPLRGSTDTQYF
cdr3_nt: TGCGCCAGCAGCCCCCTGCGGGGTAGCACAGATACGCAGTATTTT

d_call: TRBD1
v_call: TRBV18
clone_size: .
j_call: TRBJ2-7
cdr3_aa: CASSSGTGGYEQYF
cdr3_nt: TGTGCCAGCTCTTCCGGGACAGGGGGCTACGAGCAGTACTTC

d_call: TRBD2
v_call: TRBV9
clone_size: once
j_call: TRBJ2-1
cdr3_aa: CASSPRGSGLFYEQFF
cdr3_nt: TGTGCCAGCAGCCCCCGTGGTAGCGGGTTGTTCTATGAGCAGTTCTTC

d_call: TRBD2
v_call: TRBV30
clone_size: .
j_call: TRBJ2-3
cdr3_aa: CAWGIPGLRLYF
cdr3_nt: TGTGCCTGGGGGATACCGGGACTAAGACTGTATTTT

d_call: .
v_call: TRBV12-3/TRBV12-4
clone_size: .
j_call: TRBJ2-3
cdr3_aa: CASSFASRDTQYF
cdr3_nt: TGTGCCAGCAGTTTTGCCTCCAGAGATACGCAGTATTTT

d_call: TRBD1
v_call: TRBV5-4
clone_size: .
j_call: TRBJ2-7
cdr3_aa: CASSDQGQGRLGQYF
cdr3_nt: TGTGCCAGCAGCGACCAAGGACAGGGGAGGCTTGGTCAGTACTTC

d_call: .
v_call: TRBV12-3/TRBV12-4
clone_size: .
j_call: TRBJ2-5
cdr3_aa: CASSPYQETQYF
cdr3_nt: TGTGCCAGCAGTCCGTACCAAGAGACCCAGTACTTC

d_call: .
v_call: TRBV7-9
clone_size: .
j_call: TRBJ2-7
cdr3_aa: CASHSSAKPSGEQYF
cdr3_nt: TGTGCCAGCCACTCTAGCGCCAAACCTTCGGGCGAGCAGTACTTC

d_call: TRBD1
v_call: TRBV3-1/TRBV3-2
clone_size: few
j_call: TRBJ1-1
cdr3_aa: CASSQQGQPISGAFF
cdr3_nt: TGTGCCAGCAGCCAACAGGGACAGCCGATCTCCGGAGCTTTCTTT

d_call: TRBD1
v_call: TRBV6-2/TRBV6-3
clone_size: .
j_call: TRBJ1-5
cdr3_aa: CASSRTGNLRNQPQHF
cdr3_nt: TGTGCCAGCAGCCGGACAGGGAATCTACGTAATCAGCCCCAGCATTTT

d_call: .
v_call: TRBV6-5
clone_size: .
j_call: TRBJ1-1
cdr3_aa: CASKQSLNTEAFF
cdr3_nt: TGTGCCAGCAAACAGAGCTTGAACACTGAAGCTTTCTTT

d_call: .
v_call: TRBV27
clone_size: .
j_call: TRBJ1-6
cdr3_aa: CASSLDWTVKSPLHF
cdr3_nt: TGTGCCAGCAGTTTAGACTGGACAGTCAAATCACCCCTCCACTTT

d_call: TRBD2
v_call: TRBV28
clone_size: once
j_call: TRBJ2-3
cdr3_aa: CASSTKWAGGGGRARTDTQYF
cdr3_nt: TGTGCCAGCAGTACAAAGTGGGCCGGCGGGGGCGGGAGGGCCCGCACAGATACGCAGTATTTT

d_call: .
v_call: TRBV7-9
clone_size: .
j_call: TRBJ2-2
cdr3_aa: CASSGSIPGELFF
cdr3_nt: TGTGCCAGCAGCGGTAGCATTCCCGGGGAGCTGTTTTTT

d_call: TRBD1
v_call: TRBV7-3
clone_size: .
j_call: TRBJ1-4
cdr3_aa: CASSCGHSPGQLGEKLFF
cdr3_nt: TGTGCCAGCAGCTGCGGGCACTCTCCGGGACAGTTAGGTGAAAAACTGTTTTTT

d_call: .
v_call: TRBV28
clone_size: .
j_call: TRBJ2-5
cdr3_aa: CASSSELRRGTQYF
cdr3_nt: TGTGCCAGCAGTTCAGAGTTGAGGCGGGGGACCCAGTACTTC

d_call: TRBD1
v_call: TRBV29-1
clone_size: .
j_call: TRBJ1-1
cdr3_aa: CSVDQGAEAFF
cdr3_nt: TGCAGCGTTGATCAGGGGGCTGAAGCTTTCTTT

d_call: .
v_call: TRBV11-2
clone_size: .
j_call: TRBJ1-2
cdr3_aa: CASSLGASTNYGYTF
cdr3_nt: TGTGCCAGCAGCTTAGGGGCCAGCACTAACTATGGCTACACCTTC

d_call: TRBD1
v_call: TRBV19
clone_size: .
j_call: TRBJ2-2
cdr3_aa: CASSIQGAGGELFF
cdr3_nt: TGTGCCAGTAGTATCCAGGGGGCTGGCGGGGAGCTGTTTTTT

d_call: .
v_call: TRBV28
clone_size: .
j_call: TRBJ2-4
cdr3_aa: CASITNRELAKNIQYF
cdr3_nt: TGTGCCAGCATCACAAACAGGGAGCTAGCCAAAAACATTCAGTACTTC

d_call: .
v_call: TRBV21-1
clone_size: .
j_call: TRBJ2-3
cdr3_aa: CASSNPPGGPSTDTQYF
cdr3_nt: TGTGCCAGCAGCAATCCTCCCGGGGGACCGAGCACAGATACGCAGTATTTT

d_call: .
v_call: TRBV29-1
clone_size: .
j_call: TRBJ2-7
cdr3_aa: CSVRAPNSYEQYF
cdr3_nt: TGCAGCGTCAGGGCTCCCAACTCCTACGAGCAGTACTTC

d_call: TRBD1
v_call: TRBV6-5
clone_size: .
j_call: TRBJ1-2
cdr3_aa: CASSPQTGDGYTF
cdr3_nt: TGTGCCAGCAGTCCCCAGACAGGGGATGGCTACACCTTC

d_call: TRBD1
v_call: TRBV3-1/TRBV3-2
clone_size: once
j_call: TRBJ1-5
cdr3_aa: CASSQHGTASNQPQHF
cdr3_nt: TGTGCCAGCAGCCAACACGGGACAGCTAGCAATCAGCCCCAGCATTTT

d_call: .
v_call: TRBV11-2
clone_size: .
j_call: TRBJ2-2
cdr3_aa: CASSLIGGTGELFF
cdr3_nt: TGTGCCAGCAGCTTAATAGGGGGAACCGGGGAGCTGTTTTTT

d_call: TRBD1
v_call: TRBV19
clone_size: few
j_call: TRBJ1-2
cdr3_aa: CASSIVGGNYGYTF
cdr3_nt: TGTGCCAGTAGTATAGTAGGGGGCAACTATGGCTACACCTTC

d_call: TRBD1
v_call: TRBV30
clone_size: .
j_call: TRBJ2-4
cdr3_aa: CAWNTGTALAKNIQYF
cdr3_nt: TGTGCCTGGAATACCGGGACAGCCCTAGCCAAAAACATTCAGTACTTC

d_call: .
v_call: TRBV29-1
clone_size: .
j_call: TRBJ1-2
cdr3_aa: CSVESQGYGYTF
cdr3_nt: TGCAGCGTTGAGAGCCAGGGGTATGGCTACACCTTC